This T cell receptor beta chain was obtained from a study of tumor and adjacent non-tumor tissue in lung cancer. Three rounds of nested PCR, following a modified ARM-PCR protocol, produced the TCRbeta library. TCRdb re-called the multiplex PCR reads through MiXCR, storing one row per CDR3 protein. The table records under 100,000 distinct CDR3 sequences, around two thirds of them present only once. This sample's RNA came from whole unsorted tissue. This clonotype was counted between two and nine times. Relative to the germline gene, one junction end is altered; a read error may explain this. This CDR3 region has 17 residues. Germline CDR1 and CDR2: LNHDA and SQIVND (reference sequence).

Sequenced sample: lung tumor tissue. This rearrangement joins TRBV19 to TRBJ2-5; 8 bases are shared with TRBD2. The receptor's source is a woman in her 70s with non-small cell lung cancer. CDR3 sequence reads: CASSTHVRAGAIETQDF. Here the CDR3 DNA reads TGTGCCAGTAGTACCCACGTACGAGCGGGAGCCATTGAGACCCAGGACTTC.